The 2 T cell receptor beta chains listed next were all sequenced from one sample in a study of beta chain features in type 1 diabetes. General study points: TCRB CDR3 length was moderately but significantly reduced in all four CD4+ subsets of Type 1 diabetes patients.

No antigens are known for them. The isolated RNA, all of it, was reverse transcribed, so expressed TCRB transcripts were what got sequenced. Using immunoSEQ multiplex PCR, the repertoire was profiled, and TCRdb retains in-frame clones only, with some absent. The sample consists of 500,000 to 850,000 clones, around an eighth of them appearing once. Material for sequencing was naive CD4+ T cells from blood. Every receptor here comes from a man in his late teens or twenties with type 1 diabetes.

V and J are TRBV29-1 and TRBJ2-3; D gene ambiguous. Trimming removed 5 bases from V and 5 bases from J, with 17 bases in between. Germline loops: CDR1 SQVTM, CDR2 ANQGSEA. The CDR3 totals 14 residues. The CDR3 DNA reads TGCAGCGTTACGCAGACATCGGGTAGAGATACGCAGTATTTT. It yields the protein CSVTQTSGRDTQYF.

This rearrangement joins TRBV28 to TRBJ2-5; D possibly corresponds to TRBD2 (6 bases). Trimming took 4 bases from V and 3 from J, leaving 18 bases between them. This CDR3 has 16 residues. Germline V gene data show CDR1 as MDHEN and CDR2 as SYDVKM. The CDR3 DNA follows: TGTGCCAGCAGTTCACCCCGGGATAGACTAGAAGAGACCCAGTACTTC. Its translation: CASSSPRDRLEETQYF.